The source of this T cell receptor (beta chain) is a study of shared clonotypes between healthy human individuals. Study-level results: An expected dependence of interdonor clonotype sharing on sequencing depth was noted.

Worth noting for this clone: Its antigen is undetermined.

Libraries were prepared by immunoSEQ multiplex PCR; TCRdb keeps only in-frame clonotypes and omits some of them. The table includes just over 2,000,000 clones, roughly 96% detected once. V lost 4 bases, J lost 0 bases, and 10 bases lay in between. Germline V gene data show CDR1 as MNHNY and CDR2 as SVGAGI (reference sequence). CDR3 length: 14 residues. The chain is built from TRBV6-6 and TRBJ2-7; unclear D gene. The clonotype originates from a man aged 18-30 years in good health. The specimen was naive CD4+ T cells sorted from blood. Subset: CD45RA+ positively selected. The CDR3: CASSFPASSYEQYF. The CDR3 nucleotides are TGTGCCAGCAGTTTTCCTGCGAGCTCCTACGAGCAGTACTTC.